This entry concerns a single TCR beta chain. V was trimmed by 2 bases and J by 0 bases, leaving 10 bases between them. The CDR3 is 16 amino acids. Germline V gene data show CDR1 as KGHSH and CDR2 as LQKENI. The data stem from a study of T-cell reconstitution after alpha-beta-depleted transplantation in children. As it was prepared, the TCRbeta library received unique molecular identifiers. TCRdb reprocessed the PCR reads with MiXCR, giving one entry per CDR3 protein. The table has nearly 400,000 distinct CDR3 sequences, roughly 22% seen once. The sample consisted of PBMCs from the stem cell graft donor, taken from the stem cell graft. The clonotype comes from a human donor who donated a stem cell graft to a child with acute myeloid leukemia. This chain uses TRBV18 with TRBJ2-2; D remains ambiguous. CDR3 nucleotide sequence: TGTGCCAGCTCACCAATAAGGTTCGCGAACACCGGGGAGCTGTTTTTT. The encoded protein is CASSPIRFANTGELFF.